This TCR beta chain is drawn from a study of blood T cell repertoires in COVID-19. TCRdb's table, derived via immunoSEQ multiplex PCR, lists solely in-frame clones and lacks some. This sample yields roughly 110,000 clones, of which approximately 80% are seen a single time; roughly 4% belongs to the top ten. The germline CDR1 and CDR2 sequences are MNHEY and SVGAGI. CDR3 length: 15 amino acids. The ends lost 6 bases at V and 1 base at J; junction bases unmatched: 5. The clonotype was recovered from an older man with acute or convalescent COVID-19. The chain carries TRBV6-5 and TRBJ2-2; TRBD1 matches at 7 bases. Specimen: peripheral blood. CDR3 DNA sequence: TGTGCCAGCAGCATCAGGACAGGGAACACCGGGGAGCTGTTTTTT. Amino acids: CASSIRTGNTGELFF.